This entry lists 20 T cell receptor beta chains sequenced from one sample in a study of control samples from healthy donors and cancer patients. TCRdb keeps only in-frame clones here, not all; method: immunoSEQ multiplex PCR. The profile shows approximately 140,000 clones, less than 95% of them singletons. Sequencing was carried out using blood. These receptors were taken from a man younger than 35 in good health.

The rearrangement links TRBV14 to TRBJ2-7; D not certain. The CDR3 length is 14 residues. The germline V gene encodes CDR1 SGHDN and CDR2 FVKESK. V lost 0 bases and J 5 bases, leaving 11 bases between the germline ends. CDR3 in DNA: TGTGCCAGCAGCCAAGAGGGATACTTCGACGAGCAGTACTTC. Translated: CASSQEGYFDEQYF.

This chain joins TRBV25-1 and TRBJ2-3; tentative D call: TRBD2 (5 bases). V shed 6 bases and J shed 6 bases, with 7 bases lying between them. CDR3 length equals 11 residues. From germline, CDR1 is MGHDK and CDR2 SYGVNS. In nucleotides, the CDR3 is TGTGCCAGCAGCCGCGGGGATACGCAGTATTTT. Translated: CASSRGDTQYF. The variable domain in full, completed from reference TRBV25-1 and TRBJ2-3, reads EADIYQTPRYLVIGTGKKITLECSQTMGHDKMYWYQQDPGMELHLIHYSYGVNSTEKGDLSSESTVSRIRTEHFPLTLESARPSHTSQYLCASSRGDTQYFGPGTRLTVL.

The rearrangement links TRBV28 to TRBJ1-5; 7 bases map to TRBD1. This CDR3 is 15 amino acids long. Germline loops: CDR1 MDHEN, CDR2 SYDVKM. Unmatched junction bases numbered 5, after V lost 3 bases and J lost 3 bases. This chain's CDR3 is CASSFSGGYNQPQHF. Here the CDR3 DNA reads TGTGCCAGCAGTTTTTCAGGGGGATACAATCAGCCCCAGCATTTT.

The chain couples TRBV18 to TRBJ2-2; 7 positions match TRBD1. The germline V gene encodes CDR1 KGHSH and CDR2 LQKENI. There are 15 residues in the CDR3. With V trimmed by 0 bases and J by 7 bases, 5 bases remained unmatched. DNA of the CDR3: TGTGCCAGCTCACCACCCTCAGGGGGAATCGGGGAGCTGTTTTTT. Translating gives CASSPPSGGIGELFF.

Notes on this clone: The same CDR3 also results from other DNA sequences found in this sample. The V call is TRBV5-1, the J call TRBJ2-2, with 7 nucleotides matching TRBD1. The CDR3 runs 15 residues. The germline V gene has CDR1 SGHRS and CDR2 YFSETQ. J lost 3 bases, V lost 3 bases, and 5 bases had no gene match. CDR3 bases: TGCGCCAGCAGCTCGAGGACAGGTGACACCGGGGAGCTGTTTTTT. This encodes CASSSRTGDTGELFF. The complete variable domain, with remaining parts taken from reference TRBV5-1 and TRBJ2-2, reads KAGVTQTPRYLIKTRGQQVTLSCSPISGHRSVSWYQQTPGQGLQFLFEYFSETQRNKGNFPGRFSGRQFSNSRSEMNVSTLELGDSALYLCASSSRTGDTGELFFGEGSRLTVL.

The chain carries TRBV24-1 and TRBJ1-2; no reliable D call. CDR3 length equals 16 residues. The V end lost 2 bases, the J end lost 4 bases, and 16 bases lay between the germline ends. Germline V lookup: CDR1 KGHDR, CDR2 SFDVKD. The CDR3 loop reads CATSDSPGSNFYGYTF. The CDR3 DNA reads as TGTGCCACCAGTGATTCCCCCGGGTCGAACTTCTATGGCTACACCTTC.

V and J are TRBV18 and TRBJ2-7, with D unclear. Deletions cut 3 bases from V and 0 bases from J, with 6 bases between. CDR3 length: 13 amino acids. Germline CDR1 reads KGHSH; CDR2 reads LQKENI. As DNA, the CDR3 is TGTGCCAGCTCACCCCCTAGCTCCTACGAGCAGTACTTC. Protein product: CASSPPSSYEQYF.

The chain uses TRBV3-1 (or the pseudogene TRBV3-2) and TRBJ1-3, with TRBD1 matching over 7 bases. The CDR3 spans 17 residues. The junction had 6 bases not matched to a gene; V was cut back by 1 base and J by 0 bases. The germline V gene encodes CDR1 LGHDT and CDR2 YNNKEL (reference sequence). The CDR3 loop reads CASSQGQGRPSGNTIYF. CDR3 DNA: TGTGCCAGCAGCCAAGGACAGGGAAGACCCTCTGGAAACACCATATATTTT.

This rearrangement joins TRBV29-1 to TRBJ2-7; D might be TRBD2 (5 bases). Trimming pared 4 bases from V and 0 bases from J, leaving 10 bases between. Germline loops: CDR1 SQVTM, CDR2 ANQGSEA. This CDR3 is built from 13 residues. The chain's CDR3 is CSVAPGSSYEQYF. The DNA of the CDR3 is TGCAGCGTTGCTCCGGGGAGCTCCTACGAGCAGTACTTC.

The V and J genes are TRBV4-1 and TRBJ1-3; TRBD1 might be the D (5 bases). Per the germline V gene, CDR1 is MGHRA and CDR2 is YSYEKL. V was shortened by 0 bases and J by 4 bases, with 13 bases between the two germline ends. The CDR3 runs 16 residues. CDR3 in amino acids: CASSQEQALLGNTIYF. The CDR3 DNA is TGCGCCAGCAGCCAAGAACAGGCTCTTCTGGGAAACACCATATATTTT.

The V call is TRBV5-4, the J call TRBJ2-1; a weak D match, TRBD1 (5 bases). Germline V gene sequence: CDR1 SGHNT, CDR2 YYREEE (reference sequence). This CDR3 spans 14 amino acids. Between the trimmed V and J ends, which lost 0 bases and 5 bases, there was a span of 9 bases. CDR3 nucleotide sequence: TGTGCCAGCAGCTTGGTCGACAGCAACAATGAGCAGTTCTTC. It yields the protein CASSLVDSNNEQFF.

J is TRBJ2-7 and V is TRBV18; 13 nucleotides match TRBD2. V lost 2 bases to trimming and J lost 3 bases; unmatched junction nucleotides: 13. The germline V gene encodes CDR1 KGHSH and CDR2 LQKENI. The CDR3 runs 19 residues. The CDR3 nucleotides are TGTGCCAGCTCACCAACTTTTGGACTAGCGGGGGATCGCAACTACGAGCAGTACTTC. This translates into CASSPTFGLAGDRNYEQYF.

This chain links TRBV5-6 with TRBJ2-7; maybe TRBD2 (5 bases). The V and J ends lost 0 bases and 4 bases respectively, with 14 bases between them. Germline CDR1 is SGHDT and CDR2 is YYEEEE. This CDR3 is built from 15 residues. CDR3 residues: CASSLGVTTIYEQYF. As DNA, the CDR3 is TGTGCCAGCAGCTTGGGGGTGACTACGATTTACGAGCAGTACTTC.

The V and J genes are TRBV6-6 and TRBJ2-7; D is undetermined. This CDR3 is 14 amino acids long. Between the trimmed V and J ends, which lost 5 bases and 5 bases, there was a span of 16 bases. CDR1 and CDR2 (germline): MNHNY, SVGAGI (reference sequence). Written as DNA, the CDR3 is TGTGCCAGCAGTAGTAGGGTGGATGTGAACGAGCAGTACTTC. It yields the protein CASSSRVDVNEQYF.

There are a few counts of this clone. The J gene is TRBJ2-2, the V gene TRBV2; no clear D. V was shortened by 4 bases and J by 5 bases, with 11 bases between the two germline ends. There are 14 residues in the CDR3. The germline gives CDR1 SNHLY, CDR2 FYNNEI. The CDR3 DNA reads TGTGCCAGCAGTGTTGATGGCAGGACCGGGGAGCTGTTTTTT. It codes for CASSVDGRTGELFF.

The chain couples TRBV3-1 (or the pseudogene TRBV3-2) to TRBJ1-2; D not certain. There are 15 residues in the CDR3. CDR1 and CDR2 from the germline V gene are LGHDT and YNNKEL (reference sequence). The V end lost 5 bases, the J end lost 8 bases, and 21 bases lay between the germline ends. This CDR3 reads CASSAEGGGFRGYTF. The CDR3 nucleotides read TGTGCCAGCAGCGCGGAGGGAGGCGGTTTTCGGGGCTACACCTTC.

The V call is TRBV5-1, the J call TRBJ1-2; 11 bases match TRBD1. Germline values: CDR1 SGHRS, CDR2 YFSETQ. This CDR3 spans 14 amino acids. Unmatched junction bases numbered 5, after V lost 4 bases and J lost 6 bases. The CDR3 here is CASSPGQGADGYTF. In DNA form, the CDR3 reads TGCGCCAGCAGCCCCGGACAGGGGGCGGATGGCTACACCTTC.

This chain links TRBV5-1 with TRBJ2-5; D possibly corresponds to TRBD2 (6 bases). The CDR3 is 14 amino acids. Trimming removed 5 bases at V and 7 bases at J, with 18 bases between. Germline V CDR1 and CDR2: SGHRS, YFSETQ. The DNA of the CDR3 is TGCGCCAGCAGACGGGACTCCGGTGGCCTGACCCAGTACTTC. Translating it yields CASRRDSGGLTQYF.

The chain couples TRBV6-7 to TRBJ1-2, with TRBD1 matching over 7 bases. TRBV6-7 is recorded as an ORF, its role being uncertain. The CDR3 runs to 13 residues. The ends lost 7 bases at V and 3 bases at J; junction bases unmatched: 5. CDR3 bases: TGTGCCAGCATTAATGACAGGGACTATGGCTACACCTTC. Amino acid sequence: CASINDRDYGYTF.

This chain joins TRBV2 and TRBJ2-5, with D tentatively TRBD1 (6 bases). Germline V gives CDR1 SNHLY, CDR2 FYNNEI. Trimming stripped 6 bases from V and 5 bases from J, with 10 bases between. The CDR3 runs 12 residues. Here the CDR3 reads CASRDSWETQYF. The CDR3 DNA follows: TGTGCCAGCAGGGACAGTTGGGAGACCCAGTACTTC.